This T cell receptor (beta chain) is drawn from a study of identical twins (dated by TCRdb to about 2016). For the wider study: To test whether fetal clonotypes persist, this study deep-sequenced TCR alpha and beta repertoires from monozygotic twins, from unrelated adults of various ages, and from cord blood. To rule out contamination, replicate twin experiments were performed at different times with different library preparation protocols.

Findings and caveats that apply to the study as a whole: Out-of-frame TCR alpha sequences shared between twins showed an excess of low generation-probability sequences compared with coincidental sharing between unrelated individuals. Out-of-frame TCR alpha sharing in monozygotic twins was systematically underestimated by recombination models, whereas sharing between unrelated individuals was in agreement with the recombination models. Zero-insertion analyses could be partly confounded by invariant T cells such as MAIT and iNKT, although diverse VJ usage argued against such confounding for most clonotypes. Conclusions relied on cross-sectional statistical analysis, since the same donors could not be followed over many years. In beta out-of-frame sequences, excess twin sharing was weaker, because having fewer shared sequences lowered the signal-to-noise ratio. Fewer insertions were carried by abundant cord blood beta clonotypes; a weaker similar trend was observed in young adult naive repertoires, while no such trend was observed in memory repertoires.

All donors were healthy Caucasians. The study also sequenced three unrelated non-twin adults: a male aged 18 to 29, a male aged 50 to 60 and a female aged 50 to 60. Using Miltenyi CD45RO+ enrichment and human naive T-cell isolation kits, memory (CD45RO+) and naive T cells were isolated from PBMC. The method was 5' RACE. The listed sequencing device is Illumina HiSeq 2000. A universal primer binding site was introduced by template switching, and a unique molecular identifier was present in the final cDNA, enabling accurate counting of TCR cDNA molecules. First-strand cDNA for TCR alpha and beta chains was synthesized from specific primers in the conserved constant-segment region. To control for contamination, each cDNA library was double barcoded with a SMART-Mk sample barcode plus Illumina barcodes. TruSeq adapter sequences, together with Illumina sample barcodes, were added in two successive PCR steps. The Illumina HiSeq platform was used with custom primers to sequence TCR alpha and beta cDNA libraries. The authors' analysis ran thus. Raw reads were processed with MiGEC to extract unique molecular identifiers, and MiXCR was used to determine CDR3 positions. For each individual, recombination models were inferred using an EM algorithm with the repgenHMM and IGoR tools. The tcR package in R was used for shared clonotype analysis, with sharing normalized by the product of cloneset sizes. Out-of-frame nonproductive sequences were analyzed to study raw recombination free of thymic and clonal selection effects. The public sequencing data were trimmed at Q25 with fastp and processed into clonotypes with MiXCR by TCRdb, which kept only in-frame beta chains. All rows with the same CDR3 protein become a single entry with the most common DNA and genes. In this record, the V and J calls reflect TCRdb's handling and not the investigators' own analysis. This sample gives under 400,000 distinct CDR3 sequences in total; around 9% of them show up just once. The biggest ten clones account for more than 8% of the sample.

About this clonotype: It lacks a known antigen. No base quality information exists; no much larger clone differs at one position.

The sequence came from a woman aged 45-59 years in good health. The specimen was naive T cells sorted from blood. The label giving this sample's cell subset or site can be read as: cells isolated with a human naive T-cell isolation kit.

The DNA sequence reads TGTGCCATCAGTAGGTTTCTAGCTGGCAATGAGCAGTTCTTC. The resulting protein is CAISRFLAGNEQFF. The chain joins TRBV10-3 to TRBJ2-1, and perhaps TRBD2 as D gene, on 5 matching bases. Relative to germline, V is 5 bases shorter and J is 6 bases shorter, with 14 bases between their ends. The CDR3 contains 14 residues, cysteine and phenylalanine counted. Here the CDR3 DNA is all that survives: 42 bases in frame from base 1. The CDR1 and CDR2 encoded by the germline V gene are ENHRY and SYGVKD.